This TCR beta chain was found in a study of response to subunit inactivated influenza vaccine. This clonotype was seen only a few times. This CDR3 spans 16 amino acids. Germline V gene lookup returns CDR1 SGHTA and CDR2 FQGNSA. Trimming left V 1 base short and J 4 bases short, with 15 bases between. TCRdb called the RT-PCR reads again in MiXCR, with one record for every CDR3 protein. The table lists about 170,000 distinct CDR3 sequences, 12% of them singletons. The data were also submitted as part of a second study, on T cells expressing NK-cell markers. That source adds: A 5'RACE template switching approach incorporating UMIs was used to make TCR beta cDNA. The CD3+CD56-NKG2C+ fraction of a few donors was also led by these clonotypes.

Sequencing used CD8+ T cells sorted from PBMCs, obtained approximately 13 days after vaccination. This chain links TRBV7-2 with TRBJ2-3; D is unresolved. The TCR sequence derives from a man aged 50-60 years who received an inactivated influenza vaccine. In DNA form, the CDR3 reads TGTGCCAGCAGCTTAGTAGGCAGAACAATCCCAGATACGCAGTATTTT. This gives the protein CASSLVGRTIPDTQYF.